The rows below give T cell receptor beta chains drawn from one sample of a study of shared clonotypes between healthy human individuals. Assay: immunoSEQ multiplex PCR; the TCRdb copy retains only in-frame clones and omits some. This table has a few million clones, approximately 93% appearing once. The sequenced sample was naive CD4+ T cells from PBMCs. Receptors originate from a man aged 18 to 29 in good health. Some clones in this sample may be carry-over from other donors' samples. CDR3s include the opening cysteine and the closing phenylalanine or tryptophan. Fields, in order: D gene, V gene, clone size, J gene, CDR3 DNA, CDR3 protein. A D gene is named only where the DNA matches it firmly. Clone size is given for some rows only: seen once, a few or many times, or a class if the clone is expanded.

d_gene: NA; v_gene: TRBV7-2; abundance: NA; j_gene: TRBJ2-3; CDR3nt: TGTGCCAGCAGCCAAAGCCGGGTCGGAGATACGCAGTATTTT; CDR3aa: CASSQSRVGDTQYF
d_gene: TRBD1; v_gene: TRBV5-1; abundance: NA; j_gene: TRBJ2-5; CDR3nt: TGCGCCAGCAGTTCCGACAGGGAAGGGACCCAGTACTTC; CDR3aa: CASSSDREGTQYF
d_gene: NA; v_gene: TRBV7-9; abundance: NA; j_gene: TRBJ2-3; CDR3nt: TGTGCCAGCAGCTTAGGCACAGATACGCAGTATTTT; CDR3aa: CASSLGTDTQYF
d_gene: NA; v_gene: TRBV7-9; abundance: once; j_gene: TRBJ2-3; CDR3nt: TGTGCCAGCAGCTCCCGGGGGCAAGGAGTGGGTACGCAGTATTTT; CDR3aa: CASSSRGQGVGTQYF
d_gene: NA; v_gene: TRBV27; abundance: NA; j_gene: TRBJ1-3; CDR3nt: TGTGCCAGCAGTTTAGCGCCAACCCCGAAACAAAACTCTGGAAACACCATATATTTT; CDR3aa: CASSLAPTPKQNSGNTIYF
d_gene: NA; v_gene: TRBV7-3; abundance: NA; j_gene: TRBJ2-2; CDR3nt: TGTGCCAGCAGCTGGGGACCTCAGGGAGTTACCGGGGAGCTGTTTTTT; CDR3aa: CASSWGPQGVTGELFF
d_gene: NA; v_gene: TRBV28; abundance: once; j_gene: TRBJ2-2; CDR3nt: TGTGCCAGCAAAAGACCGCTGGGGACCGGGGAGCTGTTTTTT; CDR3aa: CASKRPLGTGELFF
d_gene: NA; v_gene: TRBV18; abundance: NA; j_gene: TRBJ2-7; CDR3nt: TGTGCCAGCTCACCCGGGACGGGGTCCTACGAGCAGTACTTC; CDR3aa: CASSPGTGSYEQYF
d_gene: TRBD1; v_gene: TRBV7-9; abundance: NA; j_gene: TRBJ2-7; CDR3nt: TGTGCCAGCAGCTCGCGACAGGGCTACAAAGACTACGAGCAGTACTTC; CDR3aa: CASSSRQGYKDYEQYF
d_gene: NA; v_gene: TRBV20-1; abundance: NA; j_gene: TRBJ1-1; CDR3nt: TGCAGTGCTAGACAGGGAACTTTTGCTTTCTTT; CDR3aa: CSARQGTFAFF
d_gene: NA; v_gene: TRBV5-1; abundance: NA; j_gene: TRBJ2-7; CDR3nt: TGCGCCAGCAGCTGGGGACCGGACCCCTACGAGCAGTACTTC; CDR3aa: CASSWGPDPYEQYF
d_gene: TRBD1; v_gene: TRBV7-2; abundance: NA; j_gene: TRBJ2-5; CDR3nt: TGTGCCAGCAGCGGGGGACAGGGGAGGCAAGAGACCCAGTACTTC; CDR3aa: CASSGGQGRQETQYF
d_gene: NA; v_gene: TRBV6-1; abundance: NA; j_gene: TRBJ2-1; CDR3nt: TGTGCCAGCAGTGCGGACAGTTACAATGAGCAGTTCTTC; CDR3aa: CASSADSYNEQFF
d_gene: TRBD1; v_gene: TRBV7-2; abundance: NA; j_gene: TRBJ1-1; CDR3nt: TGTGCCAGCAGCTTAATGGGACAGGCAATATTCGAAGCTTTCTTT; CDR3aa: CASSLMGQAIFEAFF
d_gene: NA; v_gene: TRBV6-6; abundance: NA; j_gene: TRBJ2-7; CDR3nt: TGTGCCAGCAGTTACTCGCTTGGGACGCCCTCCTACGAGCAGTACTTC; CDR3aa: CASSYSLGTPSYEQYF
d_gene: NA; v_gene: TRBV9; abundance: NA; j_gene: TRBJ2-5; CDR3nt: TGTGCCAGCAGCGGTGGGCGGGCTAGGGAGACCCAGTACTTC; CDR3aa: CASSGGRARETQYF
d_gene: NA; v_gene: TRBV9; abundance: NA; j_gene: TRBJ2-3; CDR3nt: TGTGCCAGCAGCGTAGATGCCCACACAGATACGCAGTATTTT; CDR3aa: CASSVDAHTDTQYF
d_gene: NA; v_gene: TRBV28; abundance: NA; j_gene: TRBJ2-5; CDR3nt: TGTGCCAGCAGTTCCAACCGGGCCCCCCTGGGGTACCAAGAGACCCAGTACTTC; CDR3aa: CASSSNRAPLGYQETQYF
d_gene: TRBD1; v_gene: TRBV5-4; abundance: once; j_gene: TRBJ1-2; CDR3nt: TGTGCCAGCAGCTCCCAACGGACAGGGGAGTTTGTCTATGGCTACACCTTC; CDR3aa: CASSSQRTGEFVYGYTF
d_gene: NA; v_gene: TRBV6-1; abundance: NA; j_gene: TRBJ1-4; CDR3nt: TGTGCCAGCAGGGGACGGCAGGGAACTAATGAAAAACTGTTTTTT; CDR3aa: CASRGRQGTNEKLFF
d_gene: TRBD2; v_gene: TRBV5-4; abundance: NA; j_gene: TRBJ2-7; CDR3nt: TGTGCCAGCAGCTTCGGACTAGCGGATGAGCAGTACTTC; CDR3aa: CASSFGLADEQYF
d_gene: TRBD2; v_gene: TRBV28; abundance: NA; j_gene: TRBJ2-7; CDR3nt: TGTGCCAGCAGTTCGGCGGGAGGCCGCTCCTACGAGCAGTACTTC; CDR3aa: CASSSAGGRSYEQYF